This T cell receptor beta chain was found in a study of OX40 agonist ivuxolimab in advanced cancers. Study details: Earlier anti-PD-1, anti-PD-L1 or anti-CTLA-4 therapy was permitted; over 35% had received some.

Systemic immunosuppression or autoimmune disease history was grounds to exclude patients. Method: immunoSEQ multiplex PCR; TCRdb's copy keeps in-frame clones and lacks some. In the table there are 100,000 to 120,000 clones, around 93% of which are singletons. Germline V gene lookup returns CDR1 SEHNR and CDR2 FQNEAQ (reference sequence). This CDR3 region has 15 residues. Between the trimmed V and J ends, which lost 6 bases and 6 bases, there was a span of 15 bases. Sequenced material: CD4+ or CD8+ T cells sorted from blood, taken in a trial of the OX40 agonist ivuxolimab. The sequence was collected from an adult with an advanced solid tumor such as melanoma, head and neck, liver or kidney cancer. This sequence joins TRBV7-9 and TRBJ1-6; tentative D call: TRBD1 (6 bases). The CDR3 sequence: CASRPGEQPNSPLHF. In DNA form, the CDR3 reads TGTGCCAGCAGACCAGGGGAGCAACCTAATTCACCCCTCCACTTT. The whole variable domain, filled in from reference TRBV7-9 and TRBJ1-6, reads DTGVSQNPRHKITKRGQNVTFRCDPISEHNRLYWYRQTLGQGPEFLTYFQNEAQLEKSRLLSDRFSAERPKGSFSTLEIQRTEQGDSAMYLCASRPGEQPNSPLHFGNGTRLTVT.